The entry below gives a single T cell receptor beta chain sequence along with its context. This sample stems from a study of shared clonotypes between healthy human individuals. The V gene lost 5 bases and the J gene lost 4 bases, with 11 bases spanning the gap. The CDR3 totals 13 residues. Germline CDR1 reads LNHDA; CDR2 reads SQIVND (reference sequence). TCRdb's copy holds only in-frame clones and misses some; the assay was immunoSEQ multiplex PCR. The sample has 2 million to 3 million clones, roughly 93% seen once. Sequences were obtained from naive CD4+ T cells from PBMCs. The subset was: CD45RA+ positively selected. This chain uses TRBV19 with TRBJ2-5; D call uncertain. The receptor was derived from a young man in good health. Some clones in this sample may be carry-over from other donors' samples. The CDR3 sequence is CASSPELRETQYF. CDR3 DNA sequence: TGTGCCAGTAGTCCAGAGCTTCGAGAGACCCAGTACTTC.